This entry concerns a single T cell receptor beta chain. Its antigen is unknown. Second doses were pooled across both intervals (about 4 or about 12 weeks). The sample originates from a study of T cell responses to AZD1222 COVID-19 vaccine. Whole-study results and caveats: Repertoires were collected only later (after the peak T cell response had occurred). Clonal diversity was possibly underestimated, and white British individuals and females predominated among donors. Targets within unmutated variant regions were reportedly found for nearly half of spike-specific TCRs.

The repertoire was sequenced with immunoSEQ multiplex PCR; TCRdb's copy has only in-frame clones and lacks some. The table records about 160,000 clones, 92% of them present only once. Germline CDR1 and CDR2: WSHSY and SAAADI. With V trimmed by 0 bases and J by 0 bases, 2 bases remained unmatched. This CDR3 region has 15 residues. The rearrangement links TRBV10-2 to TRBJ2-7, with TRBD2 matching over 7 bases. This clonotype was obtained from an adult who received the AZD1222 COVID-19 vaccine. The specimen comprised peripheral blood, sampled 28 days after the second AZD1222 dose. The CDR3 here is CASSESGGSSYEQYF. Written as DNA, the CDR3 is TGCGCCAGCAGTGAGTCCGGCGGGAGCTCCTACGAGCAGTACTTC.